The present entry profiles one T cell receptor (beta chain) with its context. This clone is a singleton in its sample. Its antigen is not yet known. There are no base qualities to consult, and no much larger clone falls within one base. In total, 600 or so healthy bone marrow donors made up the cohort. All cohort members were sampled while nominally healthy, although unrecorded immune exposures were likely present. The donor was CMV seropositive and belonged to the group of 250 to 350 seropositive cohort members. Every donor gave a peripheral blood sample, and the peripheral blood mononuclear cells from that sample were used for TCR beta sequencing. Genomic DNA extraction from the blood cell samples was performed with the Qiagen DNeasy Blood Extraction Kit. This entry comes from a study of cytomegalovirus exposure and HLA in healthy donors (dated 2017 in TCRdb). The study in broad terms: An earlier analysis of several hundred of the donors reported approximately 300 Gb of sequence data and some 100 million unique TCR beta sequences from 190 million or so T cells. An earlier analysis of around 580 of the donors used high-throughput TCR beta sequencing to judge whether each TCR beta V gene segment behaved as functional or pseudogenic. Both class I and class II loci were covered by HLA typing, at four-digit resolution. The study profiled the T cell repertoires of around 700 subjects by immunosequencing and related them to cytomegalovirus serostatus. Among the roughly 430 genotyped donors, around 81% belonged to the genetic ancestry cluster associated with self-reported Caucasian donors. Five DR-DQ haplotypes were treated as single units for association and clustering because of strong linkage in the cohort. Typing coverage differed by locus: A, B, C, DRB1 and DQB1 were typed in roughly 629-630 donors, DQA1 in about 550, DPA1 in some 610, and DPB1 in 450 to 480. Donor age, sex, ethnicity and CMV serostatus were compiled alongside the repertoire data. The aim of the study was to test whether cataloging public T cell receptors could identify signatures of past pathogen exposure. A later genetic analysis used genome-wide SNP genotypes for about three fifths of the 666 donors, treating that subset as a discovery cohort. A later analysis re-analyzed previously published TCR beta repertoires from hundreds of donors and added high-resolution HLA genotyping to study TCR occurrence patterns. About 280 gigabases of sequencing data and approximately 91 million unique TCR sequences made up an early release that covered some 640 HLA-typed donors. To predict cytomegalovirus infection status, the study brought together high-throughput TCR immunosequencing, statistical association of individual TCRs with disease status, and machine learning. Among a few hundred genotyped donors of the cohort, an average of approximately 230,000 unique TCR beta nucleotide sequences were sequenced per donor, around 20% of them non-productive. Rather than drawing on any new phenotypic data, the later analysis identified candidate immune exposures from TCR beta sequences and the way those sequences occurred across donors. Every discovery cohort repertoire had been produced on one sequencing platform. In addition to the first cohort of approximately 650 subjects, a separate validation cohort of 100 to 150 different subjects was used.

Study-level results and caveats: The classifier was reported to diagnose cytomegalovirus status with high specificity and sensitivity in both the original cohort and the validation cohort. Specific HLA alleles were associated with around 18,000 TCR beta sequences at a false discovery rate of 0.05 in a later analysis. Assigning TCR associations to individual alleles was difficult when HLA alleles, especially DR and DQ, strongly co-occurred. In this cohort, only TCR beta chains were sequenced, and detectable features were limited by the absence of alpha or paired-chain data. According to a later genetic analysis, donors in an Asian-associated ancestry cluster had fewer N-insertions in productive TCRs than the roughly 700-donor mean. Because HLA typing was unavailable for some donors at each locus, only the typed subset was used in association tests. While some public TCRs were present in many individuals, most TCR sequences turned up only very rarely across donors. In a later analysis, several top co-occurrence clusters were reported to appear linked to parvovirus B19, influenza, CMV and Epstein-Barr virus. A later genetic analysis associated a missense DCLRE1C variant with V-gene and J-gene trimming of TCR beta chains, and an independent cohort replicated the association. Because counts were too low, seventeen rarely observed V segments, including chromosome 9 orphons, were left out of the earlier analysis of a few hundred of the donors. Correlated functional status among segregating V segments might be attributable to linkage disequilibrium, but an unknown experimental factor could not be ruled out. CMV serostatus was the only immune exposure information available for the cohort. Broadly in line with IMGT annotations, most TCR beta V segments showed up in productive rearrangements about 87% or about 30% of the time in an earlier analysis of around 600 of the donors. The authors suggested that the approach could potentially be generalized to other disease states and immunological phenotypes. In a later analysis, most CMV-associated TCR beta chains were found to appear HLA-restricted, with HLA associations seemingly driven largely by CMV exposure. A later analysis found that TCR association rates varied across HLA loci, with DRB1 alleles showing the most associated TCRs and HLA-C alleles the fewest. Sequencing depth was assumed to be roughly uniform across donors in the presence/absence analyses, though that assumption may not hold. The sequencing pipeline was judged likely to have produced a cluster of highly shared sequence variants as a technical artifact. In vitro tests confirmed that three of the cytomegalovirus-associated TCR beta chains recognize cytomegalovirus antigens. Compared with equally common non-associated chains, HLA-associated TCR beta chains in a later analysis were more clonally expanded and had lower generation probabilities. Because the 87-base-pair reads could not distinguish some IMGT-functional V segments, including TRBV6-2 and TRBV6-3, those segments were excluded. A further reported finding was that TCR beta sequences accurately predicted the HLA-A and HLA-B alleles for most subjects in the first cohort. The study gave a list of over 150 TCR beta chains associated with cytomegalovirus.

Including cysteine and phenylalanine, the CDR3 has 13 amino acids. Only CDR3 DNA is held: 39 bases, read in frame from base 1. V is pruned by 5 bases and J by 5 bases, leaving 5 bases of the junction without a gene match. The germline V gene sets CDR1 to SGHVS and CDR2 to FNYEAQ. The library came from the immunoSEQ multiplex PCR assay. For the multiplex PCR, a mixture combining 60 forward primers for TCR Vbeta segments and 13 reverse primers for TCR Jbeta segments was used. Amplification of the CDR3 region of rearranged TCR beta genes was performed with a multiplex PCR assay on genomic DNA. The amplified TCR beta libraries were sequenced on the Illumina HiSeq System as 87-base-pair reads. On the authors' methods: A later analysis counted some 80 million unique TCR beta chains across the roughly 700 repertoires, and 10 million to 12 million of these chains were shared by at least two donors. Raw reads were error-corrected and collapsed into unique sequences by a nearest-neighbor algorithm in which closely related sequences were merged to remove PCR and sequencing errors. CDR3 sequences were aligned to IMGT reference sequences to assign V, D and J gene segments. For a sequence to be retained, a match of at least six nucleotides to both a V gene segment and a J gene segment was required. Rearrangements were classified as productive when the CDR3 lacked stop codons and remained in frame with V and J, and all other rearrangements were classified as non-productive. Following IMGT convention, CDR3 was defined as the stretch from the second conserved V-encoded cysteine up to the conserved J-encoded phenylalanine. In an earlier analysis of around 600 of the donors, sequences lacking an unambiguous match to a single V gene segment were excluded. An earlier analysis of over 450 of the donors classified V segments as functional when productive rearrangements were above 56.7% and as segregating when the standard deviation between donors was above 5%. A statistical classification framework was built to diagnose cytomegalovirus status from the catalog of TCR beta chain sequences. V and J gene assignment, in a later analysis, came from comparing TCR nucleotide sequences with IMGT/GENE-DB human TR gene sequences. Using the TCRdist pipeline, a later analysis assigned CDR3 sequences along with most-parsimonious VDJ recombination scenarios. In a later analysis, each TCR beta chain was defined by its CDR3 amino acid sequence together with its V-gene family, and reads lacking a unique V-gene family were excluded. To address suspected cross-contamination and a sequencing artifact, a later analysis removed 450 to 700 highly shared, low-generation-probability nucleotide sequences. A later analysis calculated a clonal expansion index for each public chain from normalized within-repertoire ranks of inferred template counts. In a later analysis, generation probabilities were computed with a VDJ recombination model fitted to out-of-frame rearrangements, and the resulting probabilities were checked against IGoR. A later analysis scored TCR-TCR, TCR-HLA and TCR-CMV co-occurrence with hypergeometric tests, applying a repertoire-size bias correction to TCR pairs. A later analysis estimated false discovery rates by permuting HLA or CMV assignments 20 times. In a later analysis, co-occurring TCRs were grouped using DBSCAN, with TCRdist sequence similarity added in when clustering inside HLA-allele-positive subsets. Co-occurrence clustering excluded repertoires with fewer than 30,000 or more than 120,000 public chains, plus five with anomalous nucleotide sharing. TCRdb took over this immuneACCESS table, retaining in-frame rearrangements with V and J assigned. Such tables are incomplete; in checked studies, under half of the missing clones stem from an unresolved V gene, and the remainder is unexplained. The V and J calls and clone size are taken from that table; D and trimming were inferred from the DNA. Here the sample has over 30,000 clones; about 65% occur a single time. The ten largest account for about a fifth of the sample.

The chain is made from TRBV7-6 and TRBJ2-7, and TRBD1 matches 8 of the central bases. Material: PBMCs. This receptor was obtained from a man in his forties or fifties in good health and CMV-seropositive. The bases read TGTGCCAGCAGCGTGGGGACAGGCCACGAGCAGTACTTC. Its translation reads: CASSVGTGHEQYF.